A selection of T cell receptor beta chains follows, all from one sample in a study of blood T cell repertoires in COVID-19. TCRdb keeps only in-frame clones here, not all; method: immunoSEQ multiplex PCR. The table has some 260,000 clones, 88% seen once. Sequenced input: peripheral blood. The receptors were gathered from an older woman with COVID-19, enrolled during active disease. CDR3s leave out the opening cysteine and the closing phenylalanine or tryptophan.

TRBJ1-1	TRBV2	ASSEPGEGSTEAF
TRBJ2-3	TRBV28	ASMAWGSGTDTQY
TRBJ2-7	TRBV7-9	ASSSGTSGTDEQY
TRBJ2-3	TRBV2	ASSEFRGGSVTDTQY
TRBJ1-1	TRBV6-5	ASNRGYTEAF
TRBJ1-5	TRBV28	ASSFSGDGQPQH
TRBJ2-1	TRBV10-1	ASSESMTGLKYNEQF
TRBJ1-4	TRBV28	ASRSGGEEKLF
TRBJ2-1	TRBV5-1	ASGHQGENEQF
TRBJ1-6	TRBV19	ASRGQGSSPLH
TRBJ2-7	TRBV19	ASSIGTDYEQY
TRBJ1-5	TRBV3-1/TRBV3-2	ASSQKQGAVNQPQH
TRBJ2-1	TRBV6-5	ASIRTRSTYNEQF
TRBJ1-1	TRBV7-2	ASSFIWGAAEAF
TRBJ1-1	TRBV5-1	ASSLGYQGWGTEAF
TRBJ1-2	TRBV2	ASSEVAGYGYT
TRBJ2-5	TRBV6-5	ASSYATSVQETQY
TRBJ2-1	TRBV3-1/TRBV3-2	ASSQDSGSYNEQF
TRBJ1-2	TRBV29-1	SVSVADYGYT
TRBJ2-3	TRBV29-1	SVWGGTDTQY
TRBJ1-6	TRBV25-1	ASSGGQGFSPLH
TRBJ2-1	TRBV5-1	ASSLDRVNEQF
TRBJ2-3	TRBV5-5	ASSLTGLQTDTQY
TRBJ2-5	TRBV7-8	ASSFLGEQTQY
TRBJ1-2	TRBV6-5	ASRDMGTGRGYT
TRBJ2-7	TRBV9	ASSVDLPPMSHEQY
TRBJ1-6	TRBV28	ASSLGQGGSPLH
TRBJ1-2	TRBV7-9	ASSSGQGYGYT
TRBJ2-7	TRBV12-3/TRBV12-4	ASSFLYEQY
TRBJ2-3	TRBV3-1/TRBV3-2	ASSQESYPTDTQY
TRBJ2-5	TRBV20-1	SASSGGPDETQY
TRBJ1-3	TRBV7-6	ASTLSVGLSGNTIY
TRBJ2-5	TRBV11-2	ASSLGAQETQY
TRBJ1-2	TRBV6-1	ASSENPGQAANYGYT
TRBJ1-6	TRBV11-2	ASDRTGTYNSPLH
TRBJ2-2	TRBV6-5	ASRLGGAGELF
TRBJ2-7	TRBV19	ASKPQQGTGYEQY
TRBJ1-1	TRBV5-1	ASTSRAGLNTEAF
TRBJ1-2	TRBV3-1/TRBV3-2	ASSQDPGVGYT
TRBJ1-2	TRBV18	ASSPRTGDNYGYT
TRBJ2-1	TRBV27	ASSRWGGKSEGTYNEQF
TRBJ1-2	TRBV5-4	ASSRQVGAGNYGYT
TRBJ1-4	TRBV29-1	SVASGTAIEKLF
TRBJ1-3	TRBV6-5	ASSPRYSGNTIY
TRBJ1-6	TRBV27	ASTATGTGISPLH
TRBJ2-5	TRBV29-1	SVGSQETQY
TRBJ2-7	TRBV5-4	ASSLGGRRGSYEQY
TRBJ1-1	TRBV5-5	ASSDGTEAF
TRBJ1-3	TRBV2	ASTLTGGRNTIY
TRBJ2-2	TRBV20-1	SASPRNPNTGELF
TRBJ2-1	TRBV20-1	SAFFSEQF
TRBJ2-7	TRBV5-1	ASSFSGGSYEQY
TRBJ2-7	TRBV7-8	ASSRGTSGTTRVWEQY
TRBJ2-7	TRBV13	ASSLGLLQYEQY
TRBJ1-1	TRBV9	ASSGQEETEAF
TRBJ2-1	TRBV3-1/TRBV3-2	ASSYGTGVYNEQF
TRBJ2-7	TRBV11-2	ASSAGLAGGSDAHEQY
TRBJ2-3	TRBV5-4	ASSPGTGRTDTQY
TRBJ2-1	TRBV6-2/TRBV6-3	ASSYRAGGREQF